The sample holds a few counts of the clone carrying this T cell receptor beta chain. The target antigen is unknown. This specimen belongs to a study of early T cells in non-severe SARS-CoV-2 infection. As for the study in general: Chains were not paired, and sequencing was done on bulk RNA from unsorted whole blood. General study points: Anti-spike CD8 responses were favored by VDJdb matching, which missed private and CD4 specificities.

V gave up 0 bases and J gave up 6 bases, with 13 bases separating them. From germline, CDR1 is SGDLS and CDR2 YYNGEE. CDR3 length equals 15 residues. Each cDNA molecule carried a unique molecular identifier. TCRdb passed the 5' RACE reads through MiXCR, listing each CDR3 protein once. The sample carries approximately 46,000 distinct CDR3 sequences, around 6% recorded once. Source material: whole blood. The J gene is TRBJ2-1, the V gene TRBV9; D not resolved. The receptor's source is an adult who was a healthcare worker with PCR-confirmed SARS-CoV-2 infection or an uninfected control (not recorded which). CDR3 protein: CASSVGSFRPNEQFF. The DNA for the CDR3 is TGTGCCAGCAGCGTAGGAAGTTTCCGGCCCAATGAGCAGTTCTTC.